What follows is one TCR beta chain and its context. Its antigen remains unidentified. Measured with immunoSEQ multiplex PCR; TCRdb has only the in-frame clones, and not every one. This table has some 160,000 clones, about 92% appearing once. The CDR3 is made up of 9 amino acids. Germline CDR1 is DFQATT and CDR2 is SNEGSKA (reference sequence). V was shortened by 7 bases and J by 7 bases, with 5 bases between the two germline ends. This specimen comes from a study of T cell responses to AZD1222 COVID-19 vaccine. On the study more broadly: It was second doses at about 4 or about 12 weeks that were pooled. Study-level results: Clonal diversity may have been underestimated in mostly white British donors. No day 14 peak samples; only post-peak repertoires were characterized. It was only 6 or 7 AZD1222 recipients who were seropositive at baseline.

The TCR originated in an adult in good health. The gene calls are TRBV20-1 and TRBJ1-3; D gene unclear. Sequencing was performed on peripheral blood, taken on day 0 of AZD1222 vaccination. CDR3 protein: CSVSNTIYF. CDR3 nucleotide sequence: TGCAGTGTATCTAACACCATATATTTT.